The 27 T cell receptor beta chains below were found in one sample sequenced in a study of preoperative IRX-2 immunotherapy in early breast cancer. Indicated treatment: preoperative locoregional IRX-2 cytokine immunotherapy. Generated by immunoSEQ multiplex PCR, the TCRdb table keeps only in-frame clones and is missing some. This sample has roughly 57,000 clones, with approximately 93% found just once. Collection took place from a patient treated with IRX-2 immunotherapy. The origin of the receptors is a human donor with breast cancer.

The rearrangement links TRBV5-1 to TRBJ1-1; no reliable D call. V was trimmed by 0 bases and J by 8 bases, leaving 11 bases between them. The germline V gene has CDR1 SGHRS and CDR2 YFSETQ. This CDR3 is 13 amino acids long. The CDR3: CASSLGYREEAFF. CDR3 sequence (DNA): TGCGCCAGCAGCTTGGGGTATAGAGAAGAAGCTTTCTTT.

The gene calls are TRBV7-8 and TRBJ2-3; no firm D call. The V and J ends lost 1 base and 6 bases respectively, with 5 bases between them. Per the germline V gene, CDR1 is SGHVS and CDR2 is FQNEAQ. There are 12 residues in the CDR3. The CDR3 loop reads CASSLGLDTQYF. The CDR3 DNA reads TGTGCCAGCAGCTTAGGGCTTGATACGCAGTATTTT.

The chain employs TRBV19 and TRBJ1-1; 7 nucleotides agree with TRBD1. The V segment lost 6 bases and the J segment 3 bases; nucleotides outside the gene matches: 13. The CDR3 runs to 16 residues. Germline V lookup: CDR1 LNHDA, CDR2 SQIVND (reference sequence). CDR3 bases: TGTGCCAGTAGGCTAACAGAACAGGGGACGGACACTGAAGCTTTCTTT. Amino acid sequence: CASRLTEQGTDTEAFF.

The chain uses TRBV5-1 and TRBJ2-1; maybe TRBD2 (5 bases). The V and J ends lost 4 bases and 7 bases respectively, with 21 bases between them. Germline V gene sequence: CDR1 SGHRS, CDR2 YFSETQ. The CDR3 length is 16 residues. The CDR3 DNA is TGCGCCAGCAGCCGATCGGACTTCCCTTCGGGAAATGAGCAGTTCTTC. It encodes CASSRSDFPSGNEQFF.

The chain links TRBV11-3 to TRBJ2-3; D is unresolved. CDR1 SGHNT and CDR2 YENEEA come from the germline V gene. Trimming left V 5 bases short and J 4 bases short, with 10 bases between. This CDR3 comprises 13 residues. The CDR3 nucleotides read TGTGCCAGCAGCCCCCGGACCCCAGATACGCAGTATTTT. It codes for CASSPRTPDTQYF.

The rearrangement links TRBV10-3 to TRBJ2-7; possible D gene TRBD2, 7 bases. Germline lookup yields CDR1 ENHRY and CDR2 SYGVKD. V gave up 5 bases and J gave up 7 bases, with 21 bases separating them. The CDR3 has 15 residues. CDR3 in DNA: TGTGCCATCAGTCAGGGGAGGGGGGCTTCCGGTGAGCAGTACTTC. This sequence encodes CAISQGRGASGEQYF.

The chain employs TRBV11-2 and TRBJ1-6; 12 bases match TRBD1. Germline CDR1 SGHAT, CDR2 FQNNGV. The ends lost 5 bases at V and 6 bases at J; junction bases unmatched: 11. The CDR3 runs 18 residues. The CDR3 bases are TGTGCCAGCAGCCCGACCGGGACAGGGGGCCCCTTTAATTCACCCCTCCACTTT. Its translation is CASSPTGTGGPFNSPLHF.

This rearrangement joins TRBV11-2 to TRBJ2-2, with 9 nucleotides matching TRBD2. Germline V gene lookup returns CDR1 SGHAT and CDR2 FQNNGV. The CDR3 consists of 16 residues. The junction had 10 bases not matched to a gene; V was cut back by 5 bases and J by 6 bases. CDR3 sequence: CASSLPPSGTAGELFF. The CDR3 bases are TGTGCCAGCAGCCTACCACCTAGCGGGACTGCCGGGGAGCTGTTTTTT.

This clone was found once. The rearrangement joins TRBV27 to TRBJ2-7; D remains ambiguous. CDR1 is MNHEY and CDR2 is SMNVEV in the germline V gene (reference sequence). Trimming removed 0 bases at V and 2 bases at J, with 8 bases between. This CDR3 is 14 amino acids long. The CDR3 is CASSLSLRAYEQYF. The CDR3 DNA sequence: TGTGCCAGCAGTTTATCTCTCAGAGCCTACGAGCAGTACTTC.

The chain is built from TRBV9 and TRBJ2-1; D might be TRBD1 (5 bases). Trimming removed 0 bases from V and 9 bases from J, with 10 bases in between. CDR1 and CDR2 (germline): SGDLS, YYNGEE. The CDR3 has 13 amino acids. CDR3 amino acids: CASSVEGAGEQFF. Here the CDR3 DNA reads TGTGCCAGCAGCGTAGAAGGGGCAGGTGAGCAGTTCTTC.

This clone was counted a single time. This chain links TRBV2 with TRBJ2-6; 7 bases are a match to TRBD1. The ends lost 10 bases at V and 2 bases at J; junction bases unmatched: 8. The V gene's germline CDR1 is SNHLY and CDR2 FYNNEI. The CDR3 contains 15 residues. CDR3 sequence: CATSQGLAGANVLTF. For the CDR3, the DNA is TGTGCCACCTCACAGGGGCTGGCTGGGGCCAACGTCCTGACTTTC.

This sequence joins TRBV27 and TRBJ2-5; no firm D call. The V end lost 6 bases, the J end lost 5 bases, and 10 bases lay between the germline ends. This CDR3 is 12 amino acids long. Germline loops: CDR1 MNHEY, CDR2 SMNVEV (reference sequence). The CDR3 DNA sequence: TGTGCCAGCAGATCCTCCGGGGAGACCCAGTACTTC. Translated, it gives CASRSSGETQYF.

The chain carries TRBV7-9 and TRBJ1-3; tentatively, D is TRBD1 (6 bases). Trimming pared 5 bases from V and 0 bases from J, leaving 20 bases between. The CDR3 sequence is 18 residues long. The germline gives CDR1 SEHNR, CDR2 FQNEAQ (reference sequence). As DNA, the CDR3 is TGTGCCAGCAGCACCGGGACACCCACTGAAAGCTCTGGAAACACCATATATTTT. Translated: CASSTGTPTESSGNTIYF.

The chain carries TRBV11-3 and TRBJ2-5; the match to TRBD1 covers 7 bases. With V trimmed by 5 bases and J by 3 bases, 3 bases remained unmatched. The CDR3 sequence is 13 residues long. CDR1 and CDR2 from the germline V gene are SGHNT and YENEEA. CDR3 DNA: TGTGCCAGCAGCCCCGGGACAGAAGAGACCCAGTACTTC. It encodes CASSPGTEETQYF.

V is TRBV28 and J is TRBJ1-1; 8 positions agree with TRBD1. The CDR3 has 14 residues. The germline CDR1 and CDR2 sequences are MDHEN and SYDVKM. V gave up 3 bases and J gave up 5 bases; unmatched junction bases: 5. The CDR3 coding sequence is TGTGCCAGCAGTTTCCAGGGGGCAGGAACTGAAGCTTTCTTT. Translated: CASSFQGAGTEAFF.

V usage is TRBV5-4 and J usage is TRBJ1-2; D remains ambiguous. Germline loops: CDR1 SGHNT, CDR2 YYREEE (reference sequence). This CDR3 spans 13 amino acids. The ends were cut back, 1 base at V and 3 bases at J, with 7 bases in the middle. CDR3 bases: TGTGCCAGCAGCTTGTCGACGGACTATGGCTACACCTTC. Residues: CASSLSTDYGYTF.

The V and J genes are TRBV29-1 and TRBJ2-1; 8 nucleotides line up with TRBD1. V shed 3 bases, J shed 0 bases, and the junction held 4 bases outside the gene matches. The length of the CDR3 is 15 residues. CDR1 is SQVTM, CDR2 ANQGSEA, per germline. Here the CDR3 DNA reads TGCAGCGTTGAGGGGGACAGGAGCTCCTACAATGAGCAGTTCTTC. This gives the protein CSVEGDRSSYNEQFF.

This chain joins TRBV7-9 and TRBJ1-3, with D unresolved. V lost 3 bases and J 0 bases, leaving 12 bases between the germline ends. The germline V gene has CDR1 SEHNR and CDR2 FQNEAQ (reference sequence). The CDR3 consists of 16 residues. DNA for the CDR3: TGTGCCAGCAGCTTGGTTCTGGGGAACTCTGGAAACACCATATATTTT. The encoded protein is CASSLVLGNSGNTIYF.

The V call is TRBV7-2, the J call TRBJ2-5, with no clear D. Per germline, CDR1 SGHTA and CDR2 FQGNSA. CDR3 length: 13 amino acids. The V end was cut by 8 bases, the J end by 5 bases, with 15 bases between. CDR3 sequence (DNA): TGTGCCAGCGCCCTATTATTCTATGAGACCCAGTACTTC. Translating gives CASALLFYETQYF.

The chain recombines TRBV7-2 with TRBJ2-7, with TRBD1 matching over 7 bases. In germline, CDR1 is SGHTA, CDR2 FQGNSA. This CDR3 is 12 amino acids long. Trimming removed 7 bases from V and 4 bases from J; junction bases left unmatched: 4. The CDR3 here is CASKGAGYEQYF. Written as DNA, the CDR3 is TGTGCCAGCAAGGGGGCTGGTTACGAGCAGTACTTC.

The genes are TRBV19 and TRBJ1-3; 11 bases are shared with TRBD1. The J segment lost 7 bases and the V segment lost 10 bases, leaving 9 bases of the junction unmatched. The length of the CDR3 is 14 residues. Looked up from germline, CDR1 is LNHDA and CDR2 is SQIVND (reference sequence). The CDR3, as DNA: TGTGCCACCGAACGGGGACAGGGGGGGAACACCATATATTTT. Amino acids: CATERGQGGNTIYF.

The rearrangement links TRBV7-6 to TRBJ2-4, with D perhaps given as TRBD1 or TRBD2 (5 bases each). Trimming shortened V by 5 bases and J by 1 base, and 24 bases separated the two germline ends. Germline CDR1 is SGHVS and CDR2 is FNYEAQ. The CDR3 extends over 19 amino acids. The CDR3 DNA reads as TGTGCCAGCAGCCGGGGACCGGAGAAAGCTCTTATGGCCAAAAACATTCAGTACTTC. Its protein is CASSRGPEKALMAKNIQYF.

The chain couples TRBV7-9 to TRBJ1-1; TRBD1 is a possible D gene (5 bases). This CDR3 spans 13 amino acids. The germline V gene encodes CDR1 SEHNR and CDR2 FQNEAQ (reference sequence). V was trimmed by 7 bases and J by 5 bases, leaving 14 bases between them. The CDR3 is CASTFRDSTEAFF. As DNA, the CDR3 is TGTGCCAGCACCTTCAGGGATTCGACTGAAGCTTTCTTT.

The chain links TRBV6-5 to TRBJ1-2, with D uncertain. Germline loops: CDR1 MNHEY, CDR2 SVGAGI. V dropped 6 bases and J dropped 4 bases, with 12 bases sitting between them. This CDR3 region has 13 residues. The CDR3 DNA sequence: TGTGCCAGCAGCACGGCGGTTGCCTATGGCTACACCTTC. It yields the protein CASSTAVAYGYTF.

The chain joins TRBV6-6 to TRBJ1-6; D is undetermined. This CDR3 comprises 14 residues. CDR1 and CDR2 from the germline V gene are MNHNY and SVGAGI (reference sequence). V lost 7 bases and J lost 7, with 14 bases in between. CDR3 in amino acids: CASIWSSSNSPLHF. CDR3 coding DNA: TGTGCCAGCATTTGGAGCAGTTCCAATTCACCCCTCCACTTT.

The chain combines TRBV5-1 with TRBJ1-5; no definite D call. The CDR3 sequence is 13 residues long. Trimming pared 5 bases from V and 3 bases from J, leaving 9 bases between. Germline V gene lookup returns CDR1 SGHRS and CDR2 YFSETQ. This CDR3 is CASRGQDNQPQHF. The CDR3 DNA reads TGCGCCAGCAGGGGCCAAGACAATCAGCCCCAGCATTTT.

The V gene is TRBV4-3, the J gene TRBJ2-1; 7 nucleotides line up with TRBD2. The germline V gene has CDR1 LGHNA and CDR2 YSLEER. The CDR3 sequence is 15 residues long. The ends lost 1 base at V and 8 bases at J; junction bases unmatched: 8. The CDR3 sequence: CASSQGTAGLDEQFF. The CDR3 coding sequence is TGCGCCAGCAGCCAAGGTACAGCGGGGTTGGATGAGCAGTTCTTC.